This paragraph covers one T cell receptor beta chain sequence. The antigen remains undetermined. This sample was taken from a study of pediatric ulcerative colitis. Each sample received Survey-level depth of up to 500,000 reads. Here immunoSEQ multiplex PCR was the method, and the copy in TCRdb shows in-frame clones only, minus some. Seen here are 15,000 or so clones, approximately 77% observed once, and the top ten hold roughly 4.5%. General study points: Blood-derived T cells may be present in rectal pinch biopsies. Acute severe colitis showed lower rectal diversity from clonal expansions. Ulcerative colitis patients shared more blood-rectal clones than controls.

The CDR3 spans 13 residues. Germline CDR1 and CDR2: SQVTM and ANQGSEA. The ends were cut back, 7 bases at V and 1 base at J, with 13 bases in the middle. Rectal tissue came from one to two pinch biopsies taken at colonoscopy. The J gene is TRBJ1-1, the V gene TRBV29-1; D gene uncertain. The sample taken for sequencing was gut tissue. The TCR sequence derives from a boy aged 10-17 years who was a control in a study of pediatric ulcerative colitis. CDR3 sequence reads: CSAPNGANTEAFF. The CDR3 nucleotides are TGCAGCGCCCCGAACGGCGCGAACACTGAAGCTTTCTTT.